The sequence of this TCR beta chain was determined in a study of shared clonotypes between healthy human individuals. Study background: Serving as donors were two women and a few men, whose ages spanned 18 to 49. The study used three CD4 naive, three CD4 memory, two CD8 naive and one CD8 memory plate per donor.

Running of the assay took place at deep level. The assay was immunoSEQ multiplex PCR, and TCRdb's table has in-frame clones only and misses some. The profile shows around 1.5 million clones, 98% of them singletons. This clone was observed a single time. The CDR3 contains 15 residues. Trimming left V 0 bases short and J 5 bases short, with 10 bases between. Germline V CDR1 and CDR2: SGHTA, FQGTGA. The chain has TRBV7-3 and TRBJ2-2; D remains unclear. This receptor was taken from a young man in good health. Sequencing was carried out using naive CD4+ T cells sorted from blood. The subset denotes: CD45RA+ positively selected. CDR3 region: CASSLTAHPTGELFF. Written as DNA, the CDR3 is TGTGCCAGCAGCTTAACGGCACATCCGACCGGGGAGCTGTTTTTT.